This T cell receptor (beta chain) came from a study of shared clonotypes between healthy human individuals. The input for sorted-subset replicate PCRs was around 210 ng DNA, some 30,000 T cell genomes. The table came from immunoSEQ multiplex PCR; TCRdb's copy has only in-frame clones and leaves some out. Of about 2 million clones in the sample, approximately 94% were seen once. Only CD45RO-negative cells positively selected for CCR7 counted as naive CD8 cells, so terminally differentiated effector memory CD45RA+ cells were excluded. The CDR3 sequence is 17 residues long. V was pared by 3 bases and J by 5 bases, with 11 bases of the junction left unmatched. Germline CDR1 SGHVS, CDR2 FNYEAQ.

Material for sequencing was naive CD8+ T cells sorted from blood. The receptor was derived from a man aged 18-30 years in good health. J is TRBJ2-5 and V is TRBV7-6; 11 bases align to TRBD2. This chain's CDR3 is CASSFETSGAPGETQYF. DNA of the CDR3: TGTGCCAGCAGCTTTGAGACTAGCGGGGCCCCGGGGGAGACCCAGTACTTC.